Listed below are T cell receptor beta chains from one sample, sequenced in a study of T cells after posttransplantation cyclophosphamide. Measured with immunoSEQ multiplex PCR; TCRdb has only the in-frame clones, and not every one. The sample contains about 28,000 clones, 70% to 90% of which appear only once. Source material: PBMCs. All receptors come from a man aged 45-60 years. CDR3s include the opening cysteine and the closing phenylalanine or tryptophan. Fields, in order: J gene, D gene, clone size, V gene, CDR3 DNA, CDR3 protein. The D gene is left open where the match is weak. Part of the rows lack a size; the others show once, few, many or a class for expanded clones.

j_call: TRBJ1-3
d_call: TRBD1
clone_size: .
v_call: TRBV15
cdr3_nt: TGTGCCACCAGCAACCGGGACAGGGGCTCTGGAAACACCATATATTTT
cdr3_aa: CATSNRDRGSGNTIYF

j_call: TRBJ2-5
d_call: TRBD2
clone_size: .
v_call: TRBV28
cdr3_nt: TGTGCCAGCAGCCGGACTAGCAGGGAGACCCAGTACTTC
cdr3_aa: CASSRTSRETQYF

j_call: TRBJ2-3
d_call: .
clone_size: .
v_call: TRBV7-9
cdr3_nt: TGTGCCAGCAGTTACACTAGGCTACGCACAGATACGCAGTATTTT
cdr3_aa: CASSYTRLRTDTQYF

j_call: TRBJ2-6
d_call: .
clone_size: .
v_call: TRBV19
cdr3_nt: TGTGCCTCAGGGTGGGGGGCCAACGTCCTGACTTTC
cdr3_aa: CASGWGANVLTF

j_call: TRBJ1-2
d_call: TRBD1
clone_size: .
v_call: TRBV5-4
cdr3_nt: TGTGCCAGCAGAGGGGGGGACAGGGCAAACTATGGCTACACCTTC
cdr3_aa: CASRGGDRANYGYTF

j_call: TRBJ2-3
d_call: .
clone_size: .
v_call: TRBV7-2
cdr3_nt: TGTGCCAGCAGTCTAGACAGCACAGATACGCAGTATTTT
cdr3_aa: CASSLDSTDTQYF

j_call: TRBJ1-1
d_call: .
clone_size: few
v_call: TRBV2
cdr3_nt: TGTGCCAGCAGTGGACAGATTAACACTGAAGCTTTCTTT
cdr3_aa: CASSGQINTEAFF

j_call: TRBJ1-2
d_call: TRBD1
clone_size: .
v_call: TRBV15
cdr3_nt: TGTGCCACCAGCAGAGATCCCAACTACGACAGGGTGAGAGGCTACACCTTC
cdr3_aa: CATSRDPNYDRVRGYTF

j_call: TRBJ1-2
d_call: TRBD1
clone_size: .
v_call: TRBV6-5
cdr3_nt: TGTGCCAGCAGTTGGCTCCAGGGGGCGGATGGCTACACCTTC
cdr3_aa: CASSWLQGADGYTF

j_call: TRBJ2-7
d_call: TRBD1
clone_size: .
v_call: TRBV6-5
cdr3_nt: TGTGCCAGCAGTTACTCGGGACAGGGGGACGAGCAGTACTTC
cdr3_aa: CASSYSGQGDEQYF

j_call: TRBJ1-1
d_call: .
clone_size: .
v_call: TRBV18
cdr3_nt: TGTGCCAGCTCACCATCCGGGGGCACTGAAGCTTTCTTT
cdr3_aa: CASSPSGGTEAFF